The sequence of this T cell receptor (beta chain) was determined in a study of shared clonotypes between healthy human individuals. Findings and caveats of the study: Among the subsets, naive ones generally showed larger estimated richness than memory ones.

A note on this clone: Its antigen is undetermined.

The CDR3 spans 12 residues. CDR1 and CDR2 from the germline V gene are MNHEY and SVGAGI. In the source study's methods: Without quality scores, immunoSEQ junctional reads could not be filtered like full-length reads. The protocol was immunoSEQ multiplex PCR, while the TCRdb copy is restricted to in-frame clones and leaves out a portion. The DNA was the basis for D and trimming; V, J and clone size are from that table. The sample shows roughly 2 million clones, about 95% of them seen only once. CD45RO-negative, CCR7-positively selected cells formed the naive CD8 fraction, excluding terminally differentiated effector memory CD45RA+ cells. Donors included only healthy HIV-negative adults lacking recent acute infections or vaccinations.

V gene TRBV6-5 combines with J gene TRBJ2-7, with D perhaps matching TRBD1 or TRBD2 (6 bases each). Sequenced input: naive CD8+ T cells sorted from blood. This clonotype was sampled from a young man in good health. CDR3 sequence: CATKGGFYEQYF. DNA of the CDR3: TGTGCGACTAAGGGGGGATTCTACGAGCAGTACTTC.